This TCR beta chain emerged from a study of early T cells in non-severe SARS-CoV-2 infection. For the study at large: The study sequenced bulk RNA from unsorted whole blood, with chains unpaired.

One entry per CDR3 protein, called by TCRdb with MiXCR from the 5' RACE reads. The sample shows over 30,000 distinct CDR3 sequences, 4% to 5% of them seen only once. Germline CDR1 and CDR2: LGHNA and YNFKEQ. There are 16 residues in the CDR3. Germline trimming cut 0 bases from V and 7 bases from J; bases unmatched to any gene: 7. This clonotype was seen a handful of times. The sample was whole blood. The V and J genes are TRBV4-2 and TRBJ2-1, with 9 nucleotides matching TRBD1. The sequence came from an adult who was a healthcare worker with PCR-confirmed SARS-CoV-2 infection or an uninfected control (not recorded which). The CDR3 sequence is CASSQEPPGQGNEQFF. The CDR3 nucleotides are TGTGCCAGCAGCCAAGAGCCGCCGGGACAGGGAAATGAGCAGTTCTTC.